This T cell receptor beta chain was sequenced for a study of blood T cell repertoires in COVID-19. Study-level information: Sources were T cells, B-cell-depleted T cells, or PBMCs; the material itself was cDNA or gDNA.

Original data processing: Estimates of nucleated cell counts were drawn from the amplification of reference gene primers. Profiling relied on immunoSEQ multiplex PCR, and the TCRdb table lists in-frame clones only, not all of them. V, J and clone size derive from that table, while D and trimming were established from the DNA sequence. Of 62,000 or so clones in the sample, over 75% were seen once. In its sample, this clone was seen many times. The V end was cut by 0 bases, the J end by 0 bases, with 26 bases between. CDR1 and CDR2 (germline): KGHDR, SFDVKD. The CDR3 is 22 amino acids. Input material: peripheral blood. The TCR comes from a man over 45 with acute or convalescent COVID-19. The genes are TRBV24-1 and TRBJ1-5, with D possibly matching TRBD1 (5 bases). The DNA for the CDR3 is TGTGCCACCAGTGATTTGGAGGAGGGGCCGAAAAAGACCCTCTATAGCAATCAGCCCCAGCATTTT. Translated: CATSDLEEGPKKTLYSNQPQHF.